These T cell receptor beta chains were read from a single sample in a study of blood T cell repertoires in COVID-19. The table came from immunoSEQ multiplex PCR; TCRdb's copy has only in-frame clones and leaves some out. The table lists 130,000 to 150,000 clones, around nine tenths of them singletons, with 10% in the top ten. Material for sequencing was peripheral blood. All receptors derive from a man between 45 and 60 years old with active or convalescent COVID-19. The CDR3 runs from the conserved cysteine through the conserved F or W. Each record gives: clone size, D gene, J gene, V gene, CDR3 protein, CDR3 DNA. D genes are given only for firm matches. Clone size is shown for a subset of rows, as once, few, many or a class of expanded clone.

NA,TRBD2,TRBJ2-1,TRBV7-9,CASIHGLAGGNEQFF,TGTGCCAGCATCCATGGACTAGCGGGAGGCAATGAGCAGTTCTTC
NA,NA,TRBJ1-2,TRBV30,CAWSYHGTPNYGYTF,TGTGCCTGGAGTTACCACGGGACACCTAACTATGGCTACACCTTC
NA,NA,TRBJ2-7,TRBV21-1,CASSKGSSGRASYEQYF,TGTGCCAGCAGCAAAGGGTCATCCGGGAGGGCCTCCTACGAGCAGTACTTC
NA,NA,TRBJ2-7,TRBV13,CASGLGVSEQYF,TGTGCCAGCGGCTTAGGAGTCAGCGAGCAGTACTTC
NA,TRBD1,TRBJ1-4,TRBV5-4,CASSRDRGQEKLFF,TGTGCCAGCAGCCGGGACAGGGGGCAGGAAAAACTGTTTTTT
NA,NA,TRBJ1-5,TRBV5-1,CASSLVPGGEQPQHF,TGCGCCAGCAGCTTGGTCCCCGGGGGAGAACAGCCCCAGCATTTT
NA,NA,TRBJ1-4,TRBV18,CATRQGQLNEKLFF,TGTGCCACCCGTCAGGGGCAGCTTAATGAAAAACTGTTTTTT
NA,TRBD2,TRBJ2-3,TRBV6-5,CASKGLAGVSDTQYF,TGTGCCAGCAAAGGACTAGCGGGAGTCTCGGATACGCAGTATTTT
NA,NA,TRBJ2-7,TRBV6-4,CASSFPGTETYEQYF,TGTGCCAGCAGTTTCCCCGGGACTGAAACCTACGAGCAGTACTTC
NA,TRBD1,TRBJ2-3,TRBV28,CASNRQGAGSDTQYF,TGTGCCAGTAATCGACAGGGGGCCGGGTCCGATACGCAGTATTTT
NA,TRBD2,TRBJ2-5,TRBV29-1,CSVGARLALETQYF,TGCAGCGTCGGTGCGAGACTAGCCTTAGAGACCCAGTACTTC
NA,TRBD2,TRBJ2-7,TRBV5-1,CASSFRVAGSHEQYF,TGCGCCAGCAGCTTTCGAGTAGCGGGATCGCACGAGCAGTACTTC
NA,NA,TRBJ2-5,TRBV18,CASSPGKGSSETQYF,TGTGCCAGCTCACCAGGCAAGGGGTCCAGCGAGACCCAGTACTTC
NA,NA,TRBJ2-7,TRBV4-1,CASSQDKQSTYEQYF,TGCGCCAGCAGCCAAGATAAACAGAGCACCTACGAGCAGTACTTC
NA,TRBD1,TRBJ2-1,TRBV5-5,CASSFQGAGDNEQFF,TGTGCCAGCAGCTTCCAGGGGGCAGGGGACAATGAGCAGTTCTTC
NA,TRBD2,TRBJ2-1,TRBV7-2,CASSLVGTSGGEQFF,TGTGCCAGCAGCTTAGTGGGGACTAGCGGGGGTGAGCAGTTCTTC
NA,NA,TRBJ2-1,TRBV24-1,CATSDLGGGSYNEQFF,TGTGCCACCAGTGATCTCGGGGGAGGATCCTACAATGAGCAGTTCTTC
NA,TRBD1,TRBJ1-5,TRBV30,CAWTRQGSQPQHF,TGTGCCTGGACCAGACAGGGGAGTCAGCCCCAGCATTTT
NA,NA,TRBJ1-1,TRBV7-2,CASSLGGPDTEAFF,TGTGCCAGCAGCTTAGGGGGCCCGGACACTGAAGCTTTCTTT
NA,TRBD2,TRBJ2-1,TRBV3-1/TRBV3-2,CASSRLRGGRASYNEQFF,TGTGCCAGCAGCCGGCTTCGGGGCGGGAGGGCATCCTACAATGAGCAGTTCTTC
NA,TRBD1,TRBJ2-7,TRBV5-1,CASSFQGAFSYEQYF,TGCGCCAGCAGCTTTCAGGGGGCGTTCTCCTACGAGCAGTACTTC
NA,NA,TRBJ2-1,TRBV21-1,CASSADRGLEQFF,TGTGCCAGCAGCGCGGACAGGGGGCTTGAGCAGTTCTTC
NA,NA,TRBJ2-1,TRBV29-1,CSVEPLAGSYNEQFF,TGCAGCGTTGAACCCCTAGCCGGGTCCTACAATGAGCAGTTCTTC
once,NA,TRBJ1-2,TRBV28,CASTTGGYLYGYTF,TGTGCCAGCACCACCGGGGGTTACCTCTATGGCTACACCTTC
NA,TRBD1,TRBJ2-5,TRBV24-1,CATSDSGTGRVETQYF,TGTGCCACCAGTGATTCCGGGACAGGGAGGGTGGAGACCCAGTACTTC
NA,NA,TRBJ2-7,TRBV18,CASSPSGGSEQYF,TGTGCCAGCTCACCATCGGGGGGCAGCGAGCAGTACTTC
NA,NA,TRBJ2-7,TRBV14,CASSPHQGYIEQYF,TGTGCCAGCAGCCCCCACCAGGGATACATCGAGCAGTACTTC
NA,TRBD1,TRBJ2-7,TRBV27,CASSLTPRQGYYEQYF,TGTGCCAGCAGTTTAACCCCCAGACAGGGATACTACGAGCAGTACTTC
NA,TRBD2,TRBJ2-1,TRBV7-2,CASSLGGGSYNEQFF,TGTGCCAGCAGCTTAGGGGGCGGGAGTTACAATGAGCAGTTCTTC
NA,TRBD1,TRBJ1-2,TRBV12-5,CASAVDLIQAGGGGYTF,TGTGCTAGTGCCGTAGACCTAATCCAGGCAGGGGGCGGGGGCTACACCTTC
NA,TRBD1,TRBJ2-5,TRBV19,CASSMWDREETQYF,TGTGCCAGTAGTATGTGGGACAGGGAAGAGACCCAGTACTTC
NA,NA,TRBJ2-7,TRBV7-9,CASSSQEYEQYF,TGTGCCAGCAGCTCCCAAGAGTACGAGCAGTACTTC
NA,NA,TRBJ1-5,TRBV30,CAWSGGSNQPQHF,TGTGCCTGGAGCGGTGGTAGCAATCAGCCCCAGCATTTT
NA,NA,TRBJ2-3,TRBV14,CASSQGTGSTDTQYF,TGTGCCAGCAGCCAAGGAACAGGAAGCACAGATACGCAGTATTTT
NA,NA,TRBJ2-2,TRBV3-1/TRBV3-2,CASSHAKAGGELFF,TGTGCCAGCAGCCATGCGAAAGCGGGCGGGGAGCTGTTTTTT
NA,TRBD1,TRBJ2-2,TRBV27,CASSHLQGETGELFF,TGTGCCAGCAGCCATCTGCAGGGGGAAACCGGGGAGCTGTTTTTT
NA,NA,TRBJ1-5,TRBV28,CASSLGGRAGDQPQHF,TGTGCCAGCAGCCTGGGGGGAAGAGCGGGTGATCAGCCCCAGCATTTT